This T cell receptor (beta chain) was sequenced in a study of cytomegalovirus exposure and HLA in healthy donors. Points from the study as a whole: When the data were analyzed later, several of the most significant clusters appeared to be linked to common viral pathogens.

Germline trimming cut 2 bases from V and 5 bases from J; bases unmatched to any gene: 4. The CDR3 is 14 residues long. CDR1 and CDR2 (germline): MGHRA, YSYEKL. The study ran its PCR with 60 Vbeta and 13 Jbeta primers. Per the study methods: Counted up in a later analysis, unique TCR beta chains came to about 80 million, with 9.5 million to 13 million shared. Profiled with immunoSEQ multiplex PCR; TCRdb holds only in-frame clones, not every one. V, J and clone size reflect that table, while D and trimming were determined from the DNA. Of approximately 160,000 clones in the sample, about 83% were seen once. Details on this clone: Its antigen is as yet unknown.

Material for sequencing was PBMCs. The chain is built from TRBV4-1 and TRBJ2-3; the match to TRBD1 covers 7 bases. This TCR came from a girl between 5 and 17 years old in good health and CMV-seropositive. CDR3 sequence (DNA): TGCGCCAGCAGCCAACCCCGACAGGGAGATACGCAGTATTTT. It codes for CASSQPRQGDTQYF.